Below are 30 T cell receptor beta chains sequenced from a single sample in a study of cytomegalovirus exposure and HLA in healthy donors. Primers for the PCR totalled 60 Vbeta and 13 Jbeta. The assay was immunoSEQ multiplex PCR, and TCRdb's table has in-frame clones only and misses some. Here the sample spans 150,000 to 200,000 clones, around 81% being singletons. The material sequenced was PBMCs. The receptors come from a young woman in good health and CMV-seropositive.

V gene TRBV6-1 combines with J gene TRBJ2-7; 11 bases line up with TRBD2. V shed 6 bases and J 0 bases; nucleotides not matched to a gene: 4. The CDR3 runs to 15 residues. The germline CDR1 and CDR2 sequences are MNHNS and SASEGT. The DNA for the CDR3 is TGTGCCAGCAGCCGACTAGCGGGGAACTCCTACGAGCAGTACGTC. This gives the protein CASSRLAGNSYEQYV.

This rearrangement joins TRBV28 to TRBJ1-2; TRBD1 matches at 8 bases. The CDR3 totals 11 residues. CDR1 is MDHEN and CDR2 is SYDVKM in the germline V gene. J was trimmed by 4 bases and V by 8 bases; bases with no gene match: 0. The CDR3 spells CASGTGYGYTF. The CDR3, as DNA: TGTGCCAGCGGGACAGGCTATGGCTACACCTTC.

The chain joins TRBV11-2 to TRBJ2-3; TRBD2 matches at 8 bases. CDR1 and CDR2 from the germline V gene are SGHAT and FQNNGV. V lost 2 bases and J lost 4; bases outside the gene matches: 14. The CDR3 sequence is 18 residues long. DNA of the CDR3: TGTGCCAGCAGCTTATGGTTTTCGGTAAGCGGGGGACCAGATACGCAGTATTTT. Translating it yields CASSLWFSVSGGPDTQYF.

The V and J genes are TRBV9 and TRBJ2-1; possibly TRBD1 for D (6 bases). CDR3 length: 16 residues. V was trimmed by 4 bases and J by 6 bases, leaving 20 bases between them. The germline V gene has CDR1 SGDLS and CDR2 YYNGEE. CDR3 bases: TGTGCCAGCAGCCCAGAGGGGACACGGTCGCTCAATGAGCAGTTCTTC. Translation gives CASSPEGTRSLNEQFF.

The rearrangement links TRBV7-2 to TRBJ2-3; 7 bases match TRBD2. V trimming: 1 base; J trimming: 2 bases; junction bases outside the gene matches: 3. Germline loops: CDR1 SGHTA, CDR2 FQGNSA. The CDR3 has 15 residues. DNA of the CDR3: TGTGCCAGCAGCTTAGGGGGGGGGTACACAGATACGCAGTATTTT. Its protein product is CASSLGGGYTDTQYF.

This sequence joins TRBV5-1 and TRBJ1-1; no clear D gene. CDR3 length: 11 amino acids. The V end was cut by 0 bases, the J end by 10 bases, with 7 bases between. Germline V CDR1 and CDR2: SGHRS, YFSETQ. The CDR3 region is CASSLGSGAFF. CDR3 nucleotides: TGCGCCAGCAGCTTGGGTTCCGGAGCTTTCTTT. The whole variable domain, filled in from reference TRBV5-1 and TRBJ1-1, reads KAGVTQTPRYLIKTRGQQVTLSCSPISGHRSVSWYQQTPGQGLQFLFEYFSETQRNKGNFPGRFSGRQFSNSRSEMNVSTLELGDSALYLCASSLGSGAFFGQGTRLTVV.

The rearrangement uses TRBV6-5 and TRBJ1-2; 9 positions agree with TRBD1. V was clipped by 8 bases and J by 7 bases; unmatched bases: 11. From germline, CDR1 is MNHEY and CDR2 SVGAGI. The CDR3 has 14 amino acids. In DNA form, the CDR3 reads TGTGCCAGCGTCCCGGGACAGGGTCTATTTGGCTACACCTTC. Its translation is CASVPGQGLFGYTF.

Details on this clone: Germline is not matched at one junction end, which may reflect a read error. The chain links TRBV28 to TRBJ2-6; the D gene is possibly TRBD1 (5 bases). CDR3 length: 15 amino acids. From germline, CDR1 is MDHEN and CDR2 SYDVKM. CDR3 region: CASSGWISGANGLTF. The CDR3 bases are TGTGCCAGCAGCGGGTGGATCTCTGGGGCCAACGGCCTGACTTTC.

This rearrangement joins TRBV11-3 to TRBJ2-5; 8 bases align to TRBD1. The CDR3 extends over 13 amino acids. V lost 2 bases to trimming and J lost 6 bases; unmatched junction nucleotides: 2. The germline V gene has CDR1 SGHNT and CDR2 YENEEA. CDR3 DNA: TGTGCCAGCAGCTTAACAGGGGGAAAGACCCAGTACTTC. Translation gives CASSLTGGKTQYF.

The chain joins TRBV7-8 to TRBJ2-1; D gene ambiguous. V gave up 11 bases and J gave up 6 bases, with 14 bases separating them. Germline-derived CDR1 and CDR2 are SGHVS and FQNEAQ. The CDR3 contains 12 residues. The CDR3 region has the DNA TGTGCCGTCCAAGCGACGGGCAATGAGCAGTTCTTC. It codes for CAVQATGNEQFF.

The rearrangement uses TRBV6-1 and TRBJ2-1; maybe TRBD2 (6 bases). From germline, CDR1 is MNHNS and CDR2 SASEGT. The CDR3 runs to 14 residues. Trimming stripped 6 bases from V and 8 bases from J, with 17 bases between. The CDR3 spells CASRGHGGVYEQFF. DNA for the CDR3: TGTGCCAGCAGAGGACATGGCGGGGTCTATGAGCAGTTCTTC.

The table lists this clone with a count of one. This chain links TRBV7-2 with TRBJ2-5, with 7 bases identical to TRBD2. Per the germline V gene, CDR1 is SGHTA and CDR2 is FQGNSA. V shed 2 bases, J shed 4 bases, and the junction held 1 base outside the gene matches. The CDR3 contains 13 residues. The CDR3: CASSLWGGETQYF. In DNA, the CDR3 is TGTGCCAGCAGCTTATGGGGGGGAGAGACCCAGTACTTC. The variable domain in full, with the rest retrieved from reference TRBV7-2 and TRBJ2-5, is GAGVSQSPSNKVTEKGKDVELRCDPISGHTALYWYRQSLGQGLEFLIYFQGNSAPDKSGLPSDRFSAERTGGSVSTLTIQRTQQEDSAVYLCASSLWGGETQYFGPGTRLLVL.

This chain connects TRBV7-2 to TRBJ1-2; D may be TRBD1 (5 bases). The V and J ends lost 3 bases and 8 bases respectively, with 16 bases between them. Germline-derived CDR1 and CDR2 are SGHTA and FQGNSA. The CDR3 has 14 amino acids. Written as DNA, the CDR3 is TGTGCCAGCAGCTTCTCTCGGGGGGATAAAGGCTACACCTTC. This encodes CASSFSRGDKGYTF.

V and J are TRBV9 and TRBJ2-1, with TRBD1 as a possible D gene (5 bases). V was trimmed by 3 bases and J by 10 bases, leaving 11 bases between them. The CDR3 totals 12 residues. Germline loops: CDR1 SGDLS, CDR2 YYNGEE. In nucleotides, the CDR3 is TGTGCCAGCAGCGGCAGGGATGAAGAGCAGTTCTTC. Amino acid sequence: CASSGRDEEQFF.

The chain employs TRBV4-1 and TRBJ1-6; 8 positions agree with TRBD1. The trim removed 1 base at V and 10 bases at J, leaving 6 bases unmatched. Germline CDR1 and CDR2: MGHRA and YSYEKL. This CDR3 comprises 15 residues. The CDR3 DNA reads TGCGCCAGCAGCCAAGGACCACAGGGGGGATCACCCCTCCACTTT. As protein: CASSQGPQGGSPLHF.

The chain combines TRBV7-9 with TRBJ1-6, with 12 bases matching TRBD1. The CDR3 sequence is 17 residues long. Germline-derived CDR1 and CDR2 are SEHNR and FQNEAQ (reference sequence). The V segment lost 2 bases and the J segment 7 bases; nucleotides outside the gene matches: 6. The CDR3 spells CASSLFGTGGPNSPLHF. For the CDR3, the DNA is TGTGCCAGCAGCTTATTCGGGACAGGGGGCCCGAATTCACCCCTCCACTTT.

On this clone: At one of its ends the junction is not consistent with the germline gene, which may arise from a read error. Different DNA sequences within this sample yield the same CDR3. The chain couples TRBV6-5 to TRBJ2-3; 8 nucleotides line up with TRBD1. The CDR3 has 15 amino acids. Looked up from germline, CDR1 is MNHEY and CDR2 is SVGAGI. The CDR3 sequence is CASSPTGDDTDTQYF. In DNA, the CDR3 is TGTGCCAGCAGTCCGACAGGGGACGACACAGATACACAGTATTTT.

This clone was seen once. The chain links TRBV30 to TRBJ1-5, with D unresolved. Per the germline V gene, CDR1 is GTSNPN and CDR2 is SVGIG (reference sequence). The V gene lost 0 bases and the J gene lost 12 bases, with 9 bases spanning the gap. This CDR3 has 11 amino acids. CDR3 loop: CAWSVSGNQHF. The CDR3 DNA sequence: TGTGCCTGGAGTGTATCCGGTAACCAGCATTTT.

This chain links TRBV5-1 with TRBJ2-3, with 11 bases identical to TRBD2. Unmatched junction bases numbered 9, after V lost 3 bases and J lost 0 bases. The length of the CDR3 is 18 residues. Per germline, CDR1 SGHRS and CDR2 YFSETQ. The DNA of the CDR3 is TGCGCCAGCAGCTCTTTCTTTAGCGGGGGGGCCAGCACAGATACGCAGTATTTT. Translated: CASSSFFSGGASTDTQYF. The full variable domain, rest sourced from reference TRBV5-1 and TRBJ2-3, is KAGVTQTPRYLIKTRGQQVTLSCSPISGHRSVSWYQQTPGQGLQFLFEYFSETQRNKGNFPGRFSGRQFSNSRSEMNVSTLELGDSALYLCASSSFFSGGASTDTQYFGPGTRLTVL.

The chain has TRBV28 and TRBJ1-4, with TRBD1 as a possible D gene (6 bases). The V end was cut by 7 bases, the J end by 5 bases, with 20 bases between. Germline lookup yields CDR1 MDHEN and CDR2 SYDVKM. The length of the CDR3 is 16 residues. This CDR3 is CASTKARDRTNEKLFF. The CDR3 coding sequence is TGTGCCAGCACCAAAGCTAGAGACAGGACAAATGAAAAACTGTTTTTT.

This clone has a handful of counts. The junction shows a germline mismatch at one end, possibly a read error. The chain has TRBV11-3 and TRBJ1-1; D perhaps matches TRBD1 (5 bases). Germline loops: CDR1 SGHNT, CDR2 YENEEA. The CDR3 length is 11 residues. For the CDR3, the DNA is TGTGCCAGCAGCAAGACGGGACTTCCTTCCTTT. This gives the protein CASSKTGLPSF.

CDR3 bases: TGTGCCAGAGCAGGGGTCGGAAACACCATATATTTT. Protein: CARAGVGNTIYF. V gene TRBV2 combines with J gene TRBJ1-3; tentatively, D is TRBD1 (6 bases). There are 12 residues in the CDR3. Trimming left V 9 bases short and J 4 bases short, with 10 bases between. Germline lookup yields CDR1 SNHLY and CDR2 FYNNEI.

CDR3 in amino acids: CASSQPGTGGREKLFF. The CDR3 DNA is TGCGCCAGCAGCCAGCCAGGGACAGGGGGACGTGAAAAACTGTTTTTT. The chain combines TRBV4-1 with TRBJ1-4; 11 bases are a match to TRBD1. CDR3 length equals 16 residues. Losses at the gene ends were 3 bases for V and 7 bases for J; bases not matched to a gene: 7. The germline gives CDR1 MGHRA, CDR2 YSYEKL.

The chain employs TRBV30 and TRBJ2-2, with D unresolved. CDR1 is GTSNPN and CDR2 is SVGIG in the germline V gene (reference sequence). V was clipped by 3 bases and J by 3 bases, with 14 bases between them. This CDR3 is built from 15 residues. The chain's CDR3 is CAWRSEGTDTGELFF. In DNA, the CDR3 is TGTGCCTGGAGGTCGGAAGGAACAGACACCGGGGAGCTGTTTTTT.

The chain couples TRBV27 to TRBJ1-2; 8 bases match TRBD1. Germline V lookup: CDR1 MNHEY, CDR2 SMNVEV (reference sequence). The CDR3 spans 15 residues. After removal of 4 bases from V and 6 bases from J, the junction contained 10 bases not matched to a gene. DNA for the CDR3: TGTGCCAGCAGTTCCTCAGGGGGCGCCCCTGATGGCTACACCTTC. Encoded protein: CASSSSGGAPDGYTF.

The chain links TRBV28 to TRBJ1-2; 8 bases fit TRBD1. The germline V gene has CDR1 MDHEN and CDR2 SYDVKM. There are 15 residues in the CDR3. The V and J ends lost 6 bases and 5 bases, in that order; junction bases with no gene match: 11. The CDR3: CASRAGGTGGYGYTF. The DNA for the CDR3 is TGTGCCAGCAGGGCAGGGGGCACCGGTGGGTATGGCTACACCTTC.

The count of this clone is one. The genes are TRBV4-2 and TRBJ1-1; the D is unclear. Germline CDR1 is LGHNA and CDR2 is YNFKEQ. V was clipped by 0 bases and J by 4 bases, with 12 bases between them. The length of the CDR3 is 15 residues. The chain's CDR3 is CASSQDLAPGTEAFF. CDR3 DNA sequence: TGTGCCAGCAGCCAAGATCTAGCGCCGGGCACTGAAGCTTTCTTT.

The V and J genes are TRBV9 and TRBJ2-1; D is ambiguous. Germline values: CDR1 SGDLS, CDR2 YYNGEE. With 1 base removed from V and 9 bases from J, the gap between germline ends came to 8 bases. The CDR3 sequence is 12 residues long. This CDR3 reads CASSVKHSEQFF. The CDR3 nucleotides read TGTGCCAGCAGCGTAAAGCATTCTGAGCAGTTCTTC.

CDR3 residues: CASSRPGQRLSEKLFF. Written as DNA, the CDR3 is TGTGCCAGCAGCCGACCGGGACAGAGGTTAAGTGAAAAACTGTTTTTT. V is TRBV9 and J is TRBJ1-4, with 7 positions matching TRBD1. The CDR3 consists of 16 residues. CDR1 and CDR2 (germline): SGDLS, YYNGEE. After removal of 4 bases from V and 7 bases from J, the junction contained 13 bases not matched to a gene.

The V call is TRBV5-1, the J call TRBJ2-3; the match to TRBD2 covers 11 bases. Trimming at V came to 1 base and at J to 2 bases, leaving 3 bases not matched to a gene. CDR1 is SGHRS and CDR2 is YFSETQ in the germline V gene. CDR3 length: 16 residues. CDR3 in DNA: TGCGCCAGCAGCTTGACGACTAGCGGGACCACAGATACGCAGTATTTT. Protein sequence: CASSLTTSGTTDTQYF.